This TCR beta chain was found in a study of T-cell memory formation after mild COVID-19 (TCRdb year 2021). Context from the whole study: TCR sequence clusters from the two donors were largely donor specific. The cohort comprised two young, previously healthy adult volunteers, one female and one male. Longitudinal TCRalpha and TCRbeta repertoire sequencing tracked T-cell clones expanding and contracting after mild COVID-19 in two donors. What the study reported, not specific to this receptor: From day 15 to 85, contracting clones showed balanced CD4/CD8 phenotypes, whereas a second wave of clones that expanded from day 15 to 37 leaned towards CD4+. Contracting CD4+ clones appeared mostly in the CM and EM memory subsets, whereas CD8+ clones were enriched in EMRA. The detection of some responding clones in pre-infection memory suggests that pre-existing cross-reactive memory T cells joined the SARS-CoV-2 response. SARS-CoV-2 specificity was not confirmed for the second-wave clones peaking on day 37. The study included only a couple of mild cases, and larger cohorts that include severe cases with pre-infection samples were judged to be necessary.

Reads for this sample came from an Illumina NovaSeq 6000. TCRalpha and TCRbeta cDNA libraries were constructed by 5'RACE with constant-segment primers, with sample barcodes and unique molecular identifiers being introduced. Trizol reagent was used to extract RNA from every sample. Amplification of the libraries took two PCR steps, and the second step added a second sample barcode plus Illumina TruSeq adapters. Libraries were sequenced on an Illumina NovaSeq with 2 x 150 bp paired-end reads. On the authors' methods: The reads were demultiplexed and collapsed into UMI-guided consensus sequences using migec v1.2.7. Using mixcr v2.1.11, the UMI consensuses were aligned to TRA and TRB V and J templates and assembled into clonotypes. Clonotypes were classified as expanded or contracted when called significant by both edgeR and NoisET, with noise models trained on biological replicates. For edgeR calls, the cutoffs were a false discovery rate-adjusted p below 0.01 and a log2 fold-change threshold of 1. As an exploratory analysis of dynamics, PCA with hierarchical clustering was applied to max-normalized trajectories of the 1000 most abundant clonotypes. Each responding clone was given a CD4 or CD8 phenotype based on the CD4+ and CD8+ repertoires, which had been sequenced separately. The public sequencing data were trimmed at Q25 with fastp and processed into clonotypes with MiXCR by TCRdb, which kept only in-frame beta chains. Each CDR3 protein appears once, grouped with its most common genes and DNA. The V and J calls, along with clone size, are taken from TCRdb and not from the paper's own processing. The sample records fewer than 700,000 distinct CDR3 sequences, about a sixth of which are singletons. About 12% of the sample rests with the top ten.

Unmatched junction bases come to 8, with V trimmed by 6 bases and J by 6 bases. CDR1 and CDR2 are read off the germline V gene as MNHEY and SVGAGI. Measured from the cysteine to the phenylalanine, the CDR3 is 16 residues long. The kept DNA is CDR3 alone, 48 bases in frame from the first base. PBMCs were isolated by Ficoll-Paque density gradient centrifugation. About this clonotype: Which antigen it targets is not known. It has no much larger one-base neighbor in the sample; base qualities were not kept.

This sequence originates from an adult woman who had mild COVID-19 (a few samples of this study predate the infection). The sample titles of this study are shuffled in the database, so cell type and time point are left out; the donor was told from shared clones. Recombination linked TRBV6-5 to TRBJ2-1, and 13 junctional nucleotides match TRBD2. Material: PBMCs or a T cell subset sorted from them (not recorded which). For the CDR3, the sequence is CASSRPTSGRSNEQFF. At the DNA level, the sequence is TGTGCCAGCAGCCGACCGACTAGCGGGAGGTCCAATGAGCAGTTCTTC.